A single sample gave rise to the 27 T cell receptor beta chains below, sequenced in a study of blood T cell repertoires in COVID-19. The repertoire was sequenced with immunoSEQ multiplex PCR; TCRdb's copy has only in-frame clones and lacks some. The sample has about 76,000 clones, 80% to 85% seen once. The specimen sequenced was peripheral blood. These TCRs come from a human donor in a cohort sampled during active COVID-19.

The count of this clone is one. The chain has TRBV2 and TRBJ1-1; D may be TRBD1 (6 bases). CDR3 length: 14 residues. Germline values: CDR1 SNHLY, CDR2 FYNNEI. Trimming took 10 bases from V and 1 from J, leaving 16 bases between them. As DNA, the CDR3 is TGTGCCACCGAAGGTTCGACAGGGAACACTGAAGCTTTCTTT. Protein sequence: CATEGSTGNTEAFF.

The chain employs TRBV5-1 and TRBJ2-5; D is perhaps TRBD1 (5 bases). V lost 4 bases to trimming and J lost 3 bases, with 10 bases between them. There are 13 residues in the CDR3. The germline CDR1 and CDR2 sequences are SGHRS and YFSETQ. The CDR3 protein is CASSAGQEETQYF. The CDR3 DNA follows: TGCGCCAGCAGCGCCGGACAAGAAGAGACCCAGTACTTC.

CDR3 nucleotide sequence: TGTGCCAGCAGCAAAGGCCGGGACAGGGGGAGAACCGGGGAGCTGTTTTTT. Amino acids: CASSKGRDRGRTGELFF. This sequence joins TRBV21-1 and TRBJ2-2; the table's D gene call, TRBD1, was not cross checked with the DNA. TRBV21-1 is a listed pseudogene. The CDR3 covers 17 residues.

The chain combines TRBV9 with TRBJ1-2; 8 bases fit TRBD1. V was pared by 0 bases and J by 5 bases, with 6 bases of the junction left unmatched. This CDR3 comprises 15 residues. Germline CDR1 is SGDLS and CDR2 is YYNGEE. DNA of the CDR3: TGTGCCAGCAGCGTAGGAGGGGGACAGGCTTATGGCTACACCTTC. It translates to CASSVGGGQAYGYTF. The whole variable domain, remainder taken from reference TRBV9 and TRBJ1-2, is DSGVTQTPKHLITATGQRVTLRCSPRSGDLSVYWYQQSLDQGLQFLIQYYNGEERAKGNILERFSAQQFPDLHSELNLSSLELGDSALYFCASSVGGGQAYGYTFGSGTRLTVV.

The chain carries TRBV7-3 and TRBJ2-3; 7 nucleotides match TRBD2. This CDR3 has 14 residues. The V segment lost 5 bases and the J segment 4 bases; nucleotides outside the gene matches: 6. Germline CDR1 and CDR2: SGHTA and FQGTGA. The CDR3 bases are TGTGCCAGCAGCGATCGGGGGAGGGCAGATACGCAGTATTTT. It is translated as CASSDRGRADTQYF. Using reference TRBV7-3 and TRBJ2-3 for the parts outside the CDR3, the full variable domain is GAGVSQTPSNKVTEKGKYVELRCDPISGHTALYWYRQSLGQGPEFLIYFQGTGAADDSGLPNDRFFAVRPEGSVSTLKIQRTERGDSAVYLCASSDRGRADTQYFGPGTRLTVL.

The gene calls are TRBV19 and TRBJ1-2, with 7 bases fitting TRBD1. Unmatched junction bases numbered 6, after V lost 7 bases and J lost 4 bases. The CDR3 covers 13 residues. Germline V gene data show CDR1 as LNHDA and CDR2 as SQIVND (reference sequence). CDR3 region: CASNPGTAYGYTF. The CDR3 DNA sequence: TGTGCCAGTAACCCCGGGACAGCCTATGGCTACACCTTC.

The chain carries TRBV2 and TRBJ2-7; 7 bases agree with TRBD1. Germline CDR1 and CDR2: SNHLY and FYNNEI. V lost 10 bases, J lost 4 bases, and 10 bases stayed unmatched. CDR3 length equals 13 residues. In DNA form, the CDR3 reads TGTGCCACAACCACAGGGGACCGGTACGAGCAGTACTTC. Its protein product is CATTTGDRYEQYF.

The rearrangement uses TRBV5-1 and TRBJ1-6; D possibly corresponds to TRBD1 (6 bases). Trimming left V 5 bases short and J 7 bases short, with 13 bases between. The V gene's germline CDR1 is SGHRS and CDR2 YFSETQ. The CDR3 is 14 amino acids. CDR3 sequence reads: CASSPDSINSPLHF. The DNA for the CDR3 is TGCGCCAGCAGTCCGGACAGTATCAATTCACCCCTCCACTTT.

The chain has TRBV30 and TRBJ2-3; D may be TRBD1 (5 bases). V was shortened by 0 bases and J by 2 bases, with 15 bases between the two germline ends. Germline CDR1 is GTSNPN and CDR2 is SVGIG (reference sequence). This CDR3 contains 16 residues. DNA of the CDR3: TGTGCCTGGAGTGTAGGGGCAGGGATTATCACAGATACGCAGTATTTT. Its translation is CAWSVGAGIITDTQYF.

About this clone itself: Other DNA sequences from this sample encode an identical CDR3 as well. The chain is built from TRBV18 and TRBJ1-2; D call uncertain. From germline, CDR1 is KGHSH and CDR2 LQKENI. The CDR3 is 13 amino acids. V lost 1 base and J lost 2, with 5 bases in between. DNA for the CDR3: TGTGCCAGCTCACCACGGGCCAACTATGGCTACACCTTC. Translated, it gives CASSPRANYGYTF. Full variable domain (rest looked up from reference TRBV18 and TRBJ1-2): NAGVMQNPRHLVRRRGQEARLRCSPMKGHSHVYWYRQLPEEGLKFMVYLQKENIIDESGMPKERFSAEFPKEGPSILRIQQVVRGDSAAYFCASSPRANYGYTFGSGTRLTVV.

The V gene is TRBV18, the J gene TRBJ1-2, with 7 bases aligning to TRBD1. Germline CDR1 and CDR2: KGHSH and LQKENI. CDR3 size: 14 residues. The ends lost 4 bases at V and 4 bases at J; junction bases unmatched: 6. The CDR3 reads CASSLGQVAYGYTF. In DNA form, the CDR3 reads TGTGCCAGCTCACTAGGACAGGTCGCCTATGGCTACACCTTC.

Only a few counts were recorded for this clone. The chain has TRBV2 and TRBJ2-2; 9 bases are a match to TRBD2. J gave up 7 bases and V 5 bases, and 5 bases lay outside the gene matches. CDR3 length equals 14 residues. CDR1 and CDR2 from the germline V gene are SNHLY and FYNNEI. The CDR3 loop reads CASSTGTSIGELFF. The CDR3 region has the DNA TGTGCCAGCAGTACCGGGACTAGCATCGGGGAGCTGTTTTTT.

The gene calls are TRBV7-2 and TRBJ1-4; 9 bases map to TRBD1. Germline CDR1 is SGHTA and CDR2 is FQGNSA. The CDR3 is made up of 18 amino acids. Losses at the gene ends were 1 base for V and 3 bases for J; bases not matched to a gene: 9. The CDR3 loop reads CASSLEGQGRGANEKLFF. For the CDR3, the DNA is TGTGCCAGCAGCTTAGAAGGACAGGGGCGTGGCGCTAATGAAAAACTGTTTTTT.

In its sample, this clone was seen a few times. CDR3 DNA sequence: TGTGCCAGCAGGATTCCGAGGAACAATGAGCAGTTCTTC. Its translation: CASRIPRNNEQFF. The chain links TRBV5-4 to TRBJ2-1; no clear D. Germline assignment: CDR1 SGHNT and CDR2 YYREEE (reference sequence). V was clipped by 5 bases and J by 5 bases, with 11 bases between them. The CDR3 contains 13 residues.

The chain uses TRBV10-1 and TRBJ2-1, with D tentatively TRBD1 (6 bases). Germline V gene sequence: CDR1 WNHNN, CDR2 SYGVQD (reference sequence). Trimming pared 5 bases from V and 4 bases from J, leaving 9 bases between. The CDR3 is made up of 13 amino acids. DNA for the CDR3: TGCGCCAGCAGTCGACAGGAATACAATGAGCAGTTCTTC. This translates into CASSRQEYNEQFF.

This rearrangement joins TRBV14 to TRBJ2-5; D remains ambiguous. The CDR3 contains 15 residues. CDR1 and CDR2 from the germline V gene are SGHDN and FVKESK. Trimming took 6 bases from V and 3 from J, leaving 17 bases between them. CDR3 DNA sequence: TGTGCCAGCAGTCTGAATCTGGCTAGAAAAGAGACCCAGTACTTC. It codes for CASSLNLARKETQYF.

The chain links TRBV10-3 to TRBJ1-5; D is unresolved. CDR1 ENHRY and CDR2 SYGVKD come from the germline V gene. V lost 6 bases to trimming and J lost 4 bases, with 7 bases between them. The CDR3 consists of 12 residues. The CDR3 DNA reads as TGTGCCATCAGCTTAAATAATCAGCCCCAGCATTTT. Translated: CAISLNNQPQHF.

This clone came up once. The rearrangement uses TRBV5-1 and TRBJ2-3; 8 bases line up with TRBD1. The CDR3 consists of 14 residues. CDR1 and CDR2 from the germline V gene are SGHRS and YFSETQ. J was trimmed by 6 bases and V by 6 bases; bases with no gene match: 9. This CDR3 is CASNLDRAGDTQYF. As DNA, the CDR3 is TGCGCCAGCAACCTGGACAGGGCCGGTGATACGCAGTATTTT.

The chain uses TRBV15 and TRBJ1-5; TRBD1 aligns across 8 bases. CDR3 length: 16 residues. With 1 base clipped from V and 2 bases from J, the junction kept 4 bases outside the gene matches. Germline assignment: CDR1 LNHNV and CDR2 YYDKDF (reference sequence). CDR3 sequence (DNA): TGTGCCACCAGCAGAGGACAGGGGTCAGGCAATCAGCCCCAGCATTTT. Protein sequence: CATSRGQGSGNQPQHF.

This rearrangement joins TRBV5-1 to TRBJ1-2; perhaps TRBD1 as D (6 bases). The germline V and J ends were trimmed by 4 bases and 0 bases, with 19 bases remaining between them. This CDR3 is 17 amino acids long. Germline assignment: CDR1 SGHRS and CDR2 YFSETQ. The CDR3 reads CASSTDSLQGPNYGYTF. The DNA of the CDR3 is TGCGCCAGCAGCACGGACAGTCTCCAAGGCCCTAACTATGGCTACACCTTC.

The chain joins TRBV7-3 to TRBJ1-2; D remains unclear. CDR3 length equals 13 residues. V shed 2 bases and J shed 4 bases, with 8 bases lying between them. CDR1 and CDR2 (germline): SGHTA, FQGTGA. CDR3 in amino acids: CASSLDGLYGYTF. The DNA for the CDR3 is TGTGCCAGCAGCTTAGACGGACTCTATGGCTACACCTTC.

The V call is TRBV24-1, the J call TRBJ2-7; 9 nucleotides line up with TRBD2. CDR3 size: 13 residues. Looked up from germline, CDR1 is KGHDR and CDR2 is SFDVKD. Unmatched junction bases numbered 2, after V lost 4 bases and J lost 5 bases. In DNA, the CDR3 is TGTGCCACCAGTGAAGGGACTAGCAACGAGCAGTACTTC. Protein: CATSEGTSNEQYF.

The V and J genes are TRBV5-1 and TRBJ2-5; D may be TRBD2 (7 bases). V lost 0 bases and J lost 5, with 20 bases in between. CDR3 length equals 17 residues. Germline loops: CDR1 SGHRS, CDR2 YFSETQ. CDR3 region: CASSLEWEGGPRETQYF. The CDR3 DNA follows: TGCGCCAGCAGCTTGGAATGGGAGGGGGGGCCGAGGGAGACCCAGTACTTC.

J is TRBJ1-1 and V is TRBV6-5, with 7 bases lining up with TRBD1. The junction had 4 bases not matched to a gene; V was cut back by 6 bases and J by 0 bases. The germline gives CDR1 MNHEY, CDR2 SVGAGI. CDR3 length: 14 residues. The CDR3 reads CASRYDRVNTEAFF. For the CDR3, the DNA is TGTGCCAGCAGGTACGACAGGGTGAACACTGAAGCTTTCTTT.

This chain uses TRBV2 with TRBJ2-3; 8 bases are shared with TRBD2. CDR1 and CDR2 from the germline V gene are SNHLY and FYNNEI. J was trimmed by 4 bases and V by 3 bases; bases with no gene match: 6. The CDR3 runs 15 residues. For the CDR3, the DNA is TGTGCCAGCAGTGATCCGACTAGCGAACCAGATACGCAGTATTTT. Protein sequence: CASSDPTSEPDTQYF.

This rearrangement joins TRBV7-6 to TRBJ1-5; 8 bases are shared with TRBD1. Trimming took 1 base from V and 0 from J; bases not matched to a gene: 5. This CDR3 spans 17 amino acids. CDR1 is SGHVS, CDR2 FNYEAQ, per germline. CDR3 protein: CASSLEKDRGSNQPQHF. CDR3 nucleotide sequence: TGTGCCAGCAGCTTAGAGAAAGACAGGGGTAGCAATCAGCCCCAGCATTTT.

The chain recombines TRBV7-9 with TRBJ1-4, with unresolved D. The length of the CDR3 is 14 residues. Between the trimmed V and J ends, which lost 2 bases and 5 bases, there was a span of 9 bases. Germline loops: CDR1 SEHNR, CDR2 FQNEAQ (reference sequence). This CDR3 is CASSLRAGNEKLFF. The CDR3 nucleotides are TGTGCCAGCAGCTTACGGGCGGGAAATGAAAAACTGTTTTTT.